This T cell receptor beta chain came from a study of identical twins' blood T cells. Using its own MiXCR run on the 5' RACE reads, TCRdb lists one record per CDR3 protein. The sample has hundreds of thousands of distinct CDR3 sequences; more than 25% are singletons. J lost 0 bases, V lost 4 bases, and 2 bases had no gene match. This CDR3 is built from 13 residues. Germline loops: CDR1 DFQATT, CDR2 SNEGSKA (reference sequence). This clonotype was observed a handful of times. This receptor was identified in a woman aged 18-49 years in good health. The source material was PBMCs. The chain joins TRBV20-1 to TRBJ1-1, with TRBD1 identical over 7 bases. Written as DNA, the CDR3 is TGCAGTGCTAATGGACAGGTGAACACTGAAGCTTTCTTT. This encodes CSANGQVNTEAFF.